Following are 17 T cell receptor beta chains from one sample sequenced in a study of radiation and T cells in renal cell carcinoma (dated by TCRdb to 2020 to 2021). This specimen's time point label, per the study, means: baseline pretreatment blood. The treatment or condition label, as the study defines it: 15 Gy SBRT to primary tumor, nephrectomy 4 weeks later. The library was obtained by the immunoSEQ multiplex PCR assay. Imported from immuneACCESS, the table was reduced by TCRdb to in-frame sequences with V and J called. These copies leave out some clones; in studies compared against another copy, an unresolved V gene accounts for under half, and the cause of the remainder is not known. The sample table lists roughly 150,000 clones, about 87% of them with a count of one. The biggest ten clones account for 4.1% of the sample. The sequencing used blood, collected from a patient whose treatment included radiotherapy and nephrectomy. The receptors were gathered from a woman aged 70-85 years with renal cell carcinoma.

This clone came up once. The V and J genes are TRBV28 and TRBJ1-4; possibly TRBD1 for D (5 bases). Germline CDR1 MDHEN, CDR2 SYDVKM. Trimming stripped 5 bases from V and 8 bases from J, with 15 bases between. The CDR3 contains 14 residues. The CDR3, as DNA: TGTGCCAGCAGTGTTTCCGGACACGGAGAAAAACTGTTTTTT. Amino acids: CASSVSGHGEKLFF.

The CDR3 DNA reads as TGTGCCAGCAGCTTAGCGGCGGAGGGTTGGGTCTATGGCTACACCTTC. This encodes CASSLAAEGWVYGYTF. The gene calls are TRBV7-2 and TRBJ1-2, with D unresolved. This CDR3 comprises 16 residues. Trimming took 0 bases from V and 4 from J, leaving 15 bases between them. Germline V gene lookup returns CDR1 SGHTA and CDR2 FQGNSA.

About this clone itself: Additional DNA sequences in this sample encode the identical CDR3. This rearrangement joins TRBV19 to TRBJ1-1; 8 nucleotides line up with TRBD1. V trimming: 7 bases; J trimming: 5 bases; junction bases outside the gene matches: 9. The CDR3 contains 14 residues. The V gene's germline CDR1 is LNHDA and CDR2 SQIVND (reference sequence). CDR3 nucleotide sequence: TGTGCCAGTACGTCTCAGGGGGCGCGGACTGAAGCTTTCTTT. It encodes CASTSQGARTEAFF.

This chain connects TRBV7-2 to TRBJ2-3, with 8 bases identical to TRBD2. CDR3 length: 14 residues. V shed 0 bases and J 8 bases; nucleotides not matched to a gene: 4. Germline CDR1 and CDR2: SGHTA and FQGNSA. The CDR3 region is CASSLAGGAGTQYF. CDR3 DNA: TGTGCCAGCAGCTTAGCCGGGGGGGCCGGTACGCAGTATTTT.

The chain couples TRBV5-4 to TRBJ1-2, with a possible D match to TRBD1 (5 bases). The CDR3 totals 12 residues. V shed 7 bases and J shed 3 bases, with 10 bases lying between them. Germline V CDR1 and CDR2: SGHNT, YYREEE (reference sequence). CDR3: CASGRDDYGYTF. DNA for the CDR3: TGTGCCAGCGGGCGGGACGACTATGGCTACACCTTC.

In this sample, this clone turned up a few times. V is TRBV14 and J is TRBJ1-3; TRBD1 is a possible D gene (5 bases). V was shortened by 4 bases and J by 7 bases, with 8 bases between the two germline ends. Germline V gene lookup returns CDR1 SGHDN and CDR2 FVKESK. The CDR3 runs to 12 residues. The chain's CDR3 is CASSRQRNTIYF. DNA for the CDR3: TGTGCCAGCAGCCGACAGAGGAACACCATATATTTT.

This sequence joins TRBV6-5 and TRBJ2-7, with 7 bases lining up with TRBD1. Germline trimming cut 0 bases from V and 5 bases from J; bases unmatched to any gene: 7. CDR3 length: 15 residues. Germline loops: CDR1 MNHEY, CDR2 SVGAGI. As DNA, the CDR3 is TGTGCCAGCAGTTACTCAGGGGGCGCTCCCCACGAGCAGTACTTC. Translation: CASSYSGGAPHEQYF.

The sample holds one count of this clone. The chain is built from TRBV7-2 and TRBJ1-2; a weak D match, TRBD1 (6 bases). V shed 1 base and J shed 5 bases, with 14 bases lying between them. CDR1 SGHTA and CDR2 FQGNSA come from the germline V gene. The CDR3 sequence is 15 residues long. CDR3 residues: CASSLGGGAGYGYTF. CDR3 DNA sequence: TGTGCCAGCAGCTTAGGCGGGGGCGCAGGATATGGCTACACCTTC.

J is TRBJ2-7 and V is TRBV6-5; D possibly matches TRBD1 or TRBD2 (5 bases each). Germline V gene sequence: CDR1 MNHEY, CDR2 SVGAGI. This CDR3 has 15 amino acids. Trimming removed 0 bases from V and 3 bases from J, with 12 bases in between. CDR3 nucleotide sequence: TGTGCCAGCAGTTACTCTCGGGACCTCCGCTACGAGCAGTACTTC. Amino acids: CASSYSRDLRYEQYF.

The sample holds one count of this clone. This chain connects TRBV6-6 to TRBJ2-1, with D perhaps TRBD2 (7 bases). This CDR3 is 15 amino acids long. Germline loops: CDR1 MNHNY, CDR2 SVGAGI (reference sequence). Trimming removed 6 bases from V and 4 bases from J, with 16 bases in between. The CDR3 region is CASSPRGGAYNEQFF. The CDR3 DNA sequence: TGTGCCAGCAGCCCGAGAGGGGGGGCTTACAATGAGCAGTTCTTC.

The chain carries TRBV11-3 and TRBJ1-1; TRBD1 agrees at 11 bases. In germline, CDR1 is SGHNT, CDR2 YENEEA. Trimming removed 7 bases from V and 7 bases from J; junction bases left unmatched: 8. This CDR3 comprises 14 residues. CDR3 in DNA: TGTGCCAGCACCCCACGGACAGGGGGCTTTGAAGCTTTCTTT. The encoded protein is CASTPRTGGFEAFF.

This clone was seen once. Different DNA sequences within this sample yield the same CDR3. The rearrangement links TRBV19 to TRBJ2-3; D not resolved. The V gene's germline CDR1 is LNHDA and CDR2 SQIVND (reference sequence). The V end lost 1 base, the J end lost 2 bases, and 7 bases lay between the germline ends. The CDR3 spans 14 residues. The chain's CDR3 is CASSIGSSTDTQYF. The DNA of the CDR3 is TGTGCCAGTAGTATAGGGAGTTCCACAGATACGCAGTATTTT.

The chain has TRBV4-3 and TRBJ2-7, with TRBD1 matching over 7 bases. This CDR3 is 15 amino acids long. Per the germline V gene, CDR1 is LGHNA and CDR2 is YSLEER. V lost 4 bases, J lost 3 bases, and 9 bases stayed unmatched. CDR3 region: CASSPAPTGFYEQYF. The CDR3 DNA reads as TGCGCCAGCAGCCCCGCCCCGACAGGGTTCTACGAGCAGTACTTC.

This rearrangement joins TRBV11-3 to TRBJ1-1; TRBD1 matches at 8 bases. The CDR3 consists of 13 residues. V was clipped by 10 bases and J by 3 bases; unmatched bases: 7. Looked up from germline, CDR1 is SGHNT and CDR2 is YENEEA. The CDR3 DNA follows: TGTGCCACCCGACAGGGGACCGACACTGAAGCTTTCTTT. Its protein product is CATRQGTDTEAFF.

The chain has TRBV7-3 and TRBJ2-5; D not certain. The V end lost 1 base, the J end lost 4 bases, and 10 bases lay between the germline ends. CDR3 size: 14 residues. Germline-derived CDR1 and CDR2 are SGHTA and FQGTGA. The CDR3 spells CASSLRAAGETQYF. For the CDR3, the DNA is TGTGCCAGCAGCTTAAGGGCGGCAGGAGAGACCCAGTACTTC.

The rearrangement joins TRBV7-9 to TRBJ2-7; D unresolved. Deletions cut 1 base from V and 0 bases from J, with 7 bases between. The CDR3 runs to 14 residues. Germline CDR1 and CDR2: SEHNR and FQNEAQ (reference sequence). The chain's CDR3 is CASSLGSSSYEQYF. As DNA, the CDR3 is TGTGCCAGCAGCTTAGGATCGAGCTCCTACGAGCAGTACTTC.

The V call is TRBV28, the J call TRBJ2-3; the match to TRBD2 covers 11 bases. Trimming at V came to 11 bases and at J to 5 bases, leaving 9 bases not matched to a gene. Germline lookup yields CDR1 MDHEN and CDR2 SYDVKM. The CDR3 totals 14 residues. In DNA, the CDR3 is TGTGCCGGCCAGACTAGCGGGGAGGGAGATACGCAGTATTTT. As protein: CAGQTSGEGDTQYF.